The 20 T cell receptor beta chains given below trace back to one sample, sequenced in a study of T cell responses to AZD1222 COVID-19 vaccine. Libraries were prepared by immunoSEQ multiplex PCR; TCRdb keeps only in-frame clonotypes and omits some of them. Of roughly 140,000 clones listed, about 91% are singletons. The sequencing used peripheral blood, collected on day 0 of AZD1222 vaccination. Every receptor here comes from an adult in good health.

The chain links TRBV18 to TRBJ2-3; TRBD1 agrees at 9 bases. Germline CDR1 KGHSH, CDR2 LQKENI. The CDR3 totals 17 residues. With 3 bases clipped from V and 4 bases from J, the junction kept 11 bases outside the gene matches. CDR3 sequence (DNA): TGTGCCAGCTCACCTATCGGGACAGGGTTCGCGGCAGATACGCAGTATTTT. Amino acids: CASSPIGTGFAADTQYF. Full variable domain (rest looked up from reference TRBV18 and TRBJ2-3): NAGVMQNPRHLVRRRGQEARLRCSPMKGHSHVYWYRQLPEEGLKFMVYLQKENIIDESGMPKERFSAEFPKEGPSILRIQQVVRGDSAAYFCASSPIGTGFAADTQYFGPGTRLTVL.

The chain recombines TRBV21-1 with TRBJ1-2. TRBV21-1 is deemed a pseudogene. The CDR3 spans 11 residues. The CDR3 DNA reads as TGTGCCAGCAGCTCCGAGGATGGCTACACCTTC. Encoded protein: CASSSEDGYTF.

This clone is a singleton in its sample. V is TRBV7-2 and J is TRBJ1-1; D call uncertain. The germline CDR1 and CDR2 sequences are SGHTA and FQGNSA. Between the trimmed V and J ends, which lost 2 bases and 5 bases, there was a span of 6 bases. This CDR3 has 12 amino acids. For the CDR3, the DNA is TGTGCCAGCAGCTTATGGGGTACTGAAGCTTTCTTT. It translates to CASSLWGTEAFF.

This chain connects TRBV19 to TRBJ1-2; a weak D match, TRBD1 (6 bases). Germline CDR1 reads LNHDA; CDR2 reads SQIVND (reference sequence). V gave up 6 bases and J gave up 2 bases, with 13 bases separating them. The CDR3 has 14 amino acids. For the CDR3, the DNA is TGTGCCAGTAGAAGGGACATAGCCAACTATGGCTACACCTTC. The encoded protein is CASRRDIANYGYTF.

This chain connects TRBV2 to TRBJ2-1; no definite D call. The CDR3 extends over 13 amino acids. Trimming removed 5 bases at V and 3 bases at J, with 8 bases between. Germline assignment: CDR1 SNHLY and CDR2 FYNNEI. The CDR3 reads CASSTEGYNEQFF. CDR3 nucleotide sequence: TGTGCCAGCAGTACCGAAGGCTACAATGAGCAGTTCTTC.

CDR3 region: CASARRDRGEAFF. The CDR3 DNA reads as TGTGCCAGCGCCCGTCGGGACAGAGGAGAAGCTTTCTTT. This chain links TRBV6-5 with TRBJ1-1; 7 bases fit TRBD1. CDR3 length: 13 amino acids. Losses at the gene ends were 8 bases for V and 8 bases for J; bases not matched to a gene: 11. Germline values: CDR1 MNHEY, CDR2 SVGAGI.

J is TRBJ1-6 and V is TRBV24-1; D gene unclear. The CDR3 is 20 residues long. Trimming shortened V by 4 bases and J by 0 bases, and 21 bases separated the two germline ends. CDR1 and CDR2 (germline): KGHDR, SFDVKD. The CDR3 reads CATSDPFERLGSSYNSPLHF. The DNA for the CDR3 is TGTGCCACCAGTGACCCCTTTGAGAGGTTGGGTAGCTCCTATAATTCACCCCTCCACTTT.

CDR3 sequence: CASSFPSASGFYEQYF. For the CDR3, the DNA is TGTGCCAGCAGTTTCCCCTCGGCTAGCGGCTTCTACGAGCAGTACTTC. The rearrangement uses TRBV6-2 or TRBV6-3 and TRBJ2-7, with 7 nucleotides matching TRBD2. J gave up 3 bases and V 4 bases, and 12 bases lay outside the gene matches. The CDR3 covers 16 residues. CDR1 and CDR2 from the germline V gene are MNHEY and SVGEGT.

This sequence joins TRBV28 and TRBJ1-2; weak D call: TRBD1 (6 bases). V lost 6 bases and J lost 2, with 16 bases in between. The CDR3 spans 15 residues. Germline lookup yields CDR1 MDHEN and CDR2 SYDVKM. The CDR3 sequence: CASRPPRGRNYGYTF. The CDR3 bases are TGTGCCAGCAGGCCTCCTCGGGGGCGGAACTATGGCTACACCTTC.

This clone has a handful of counts. This chain links TRBV5-1 with TRBJ1-4; D possibly corresponds to TRBD1 (5 bases). V lost 0 bases and J 13 bases, leaving 19 bases between the germline ends. Germline V gene data show CDR1 as SGHRS and CDR2 as YFSETQ. The CDR3 loop spans 15 amino acids. CDR3 bases: TGCGCCAGCAGCTTGGGCGGCAGAGATTGGGACGGACTGTTTTTT. Encoded protein: CASSLGGRDWDGLFF.

The chain has TRBV27 and TRBJ2-7; 8 nucleotides line up with TRBD1. Germline V gives CDR1 MNHEY, CDR2 SMNVEV (reference sequence). This CDR3 has 14 residues. J lost 4 bases, V lost 6 bases, and 8 bases had no gene match. Here the CDR3 DNA reads TGTGCCAGCAGCCCAAGGACAGGGCCGTACGAGCAGTACTTC. Translated, it gives CASSPRTGPYEQYF.

The chain has TRBV12-3 or TRBV12-4 and TRBJ1-5; D remains unclear. The V end was cut by 6 bases, the J end by 0 bases, with 3 bases between. This CDR3 contains 12 residues. The CDR3 loop is CASRDSNQPQHF. In DNA form, the CDR3 reads TGTGCCAGCAGGGATAGCAATCAGCCCCAGCATTTT.

The chain uses TRBV6-5 and TRBJ1-2, with D unclear. V lost 7 bases to trimming and J lost 2 bases, with 14 bases between them. The CDR3 totals 14 residues. Germline lookup yields CDR1 MNHEY and CDR2 SVGAGI. This chain's CDR3 is CASTILSVNYGYTF. The CDR3 DNA is TGTGCCAGCACGATCCTGAGTGTCAACTATGGCTACACCTTC.

This chain links TRBV4-1 with TRBJ1-5, with D uncertain. CDR3 length: 13 amino acids. The V end lost 0 bases, the J end lost 7 bases, and 7 bases lay between the germline ends. CDR1 and CDR2 from the germline V gene are MGHRA and YSYEKL. CDR3 in DNA: TGCGCCAGCAGCCAAGATGGAGGGCAGCCCCAGCATTTT. Translated: CASSQDGGQPQHF.

This chain links TRBV29-1 with TRBJ1-2; tentative D call: TRBD1 (5 bases). Deletions cut 7 bases from V and 6 bases from J, with 15 bases between. The germline gives CDR1 SQVTM, CDR2 ANQGSEA. The CDR3 is 12 amino acids. In DNA, the CDR3 is TGCAGCGCTGGGGACCCCGGGAATGGCTACACCTTC. Protein: CSAGDPGNGYTF.

This clone was detected only once. This chain joins TRBV11-2 and TRBJ2-3; 7 bases match TRBD2. With V trimmed by 3 bases and J by 4 bases, 4 bases remained unmatched. Per the germline V gene, CDR1 is SGHAT and CDR2 is FQNNGV. The CDR3 is 14 residues long. Here the CDR3 reads CASSFHRGADTQYF. Written as DNA, the CDR3 is TGTGCCAGCAGCTTCCATCGGGGGGCAGATACGCAGTATTTT. Full variable domain (remainder filled in from reference TRBV11-2 and TRBJ2-3): EAGVAQSPRYKIIEKRQSVAFWCNPISGHATLYWYQQILGQGPKLLIQFQNNGVVDDSQLPKDRFSAERLKGVDSTLKIQPAKLEDSAVYLCASSFHRGADTQYFGPGTRLTVL.

The chain links TRBV5-4 to TRBJ1-4; tentatively, D is TRBD1 (6 bases). The V end was cut by 1 base, the J end by 6 bases, with 10 bases between. The CDR3 sequence is 14 residues long. Germline values: CDR1 SGHNT, CDR2 YYREEE (reference sequence). For the CDR3, the DNA is TGTGCCAGCAGCTTGTCGGGGGCGGATGAAAAACTGTTTTTT. It is translated as CASSLSGADEKLFF.

J is TRBJ1-6 and V is TRBV7-8, with no clear D. The length of the CDR3 is 15 residues. Deletions cut 5 bases from V and 7 bases from J, with 15 bases between. The germline CDR1 and CDR2 sequences are SGHVS and FQNEAQ. The CDR3 sequence is CASSLSTNKNSPLHF. The DNA of the CDR3 is TGTGCCAGCAGCCTGTCCACAAACAAGAATTCACCCCTCCACTTT.

This chain uses TRBV5-1 with TRBJ2-1; D unresolved. V shed 3 bases and J shed 2 bases, with 9 bases lying between them. CDR1 and CDR2 (germline): SGHRS, YFSETQ. The CDR3 sequence is 14 residues long. Written as DNA, the CDR3 is TGCGCCAGCAGCTCCATGGACCCCTACAATGAGCAGTTCTTC. Its protein product is CASSSMDPYNEQFF.

The CDR3 here is CASSPAWESSPLHF. CDR3 DNA sequence: TGTGCCAGCTCACCAGCGTGGGAAAGTTCACCCCTCCACTTT. The genes are TRBV18 and TRBJ1-6; D unclear. The CDR3 has 14 amino acids. Germline CDR1 reads KGHSH; CDR2 reads LQKENI. V dropped 2 bases and J dropped 9 bases, with 11 bases sitting between them.